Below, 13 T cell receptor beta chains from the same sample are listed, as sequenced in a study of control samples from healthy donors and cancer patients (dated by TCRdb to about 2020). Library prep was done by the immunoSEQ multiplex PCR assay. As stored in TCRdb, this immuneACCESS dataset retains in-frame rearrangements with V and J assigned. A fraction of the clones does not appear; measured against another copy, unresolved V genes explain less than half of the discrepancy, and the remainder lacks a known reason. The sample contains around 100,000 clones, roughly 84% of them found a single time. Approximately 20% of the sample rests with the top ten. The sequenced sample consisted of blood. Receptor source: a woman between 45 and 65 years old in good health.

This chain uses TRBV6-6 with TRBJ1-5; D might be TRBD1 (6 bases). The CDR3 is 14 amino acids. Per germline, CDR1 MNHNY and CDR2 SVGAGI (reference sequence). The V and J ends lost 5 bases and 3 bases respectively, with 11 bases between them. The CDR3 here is CASSNTGFNQPQHF. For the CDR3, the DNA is TGTGCCAGCAGTAATACAGGGTTCAATCAGCCCCAGCATTTT.

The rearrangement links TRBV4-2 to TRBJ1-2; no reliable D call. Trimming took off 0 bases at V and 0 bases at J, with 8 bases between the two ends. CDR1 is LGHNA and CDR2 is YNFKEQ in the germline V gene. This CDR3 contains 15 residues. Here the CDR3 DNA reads TGTGCCAGCAGCCAAGATCCCTGGGCTAACTATGGCTACACCTTC. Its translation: CASSQDPWANYGYTF.

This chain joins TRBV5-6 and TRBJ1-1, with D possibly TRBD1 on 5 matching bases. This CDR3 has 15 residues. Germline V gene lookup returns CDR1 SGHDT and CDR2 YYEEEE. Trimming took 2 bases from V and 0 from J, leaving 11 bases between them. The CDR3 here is CASSFGTSLNTEAFF. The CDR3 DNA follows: TGTGCCAGCAGCTTCGGGACTTCGCTGAACACTGAAGCTTTCTTT.

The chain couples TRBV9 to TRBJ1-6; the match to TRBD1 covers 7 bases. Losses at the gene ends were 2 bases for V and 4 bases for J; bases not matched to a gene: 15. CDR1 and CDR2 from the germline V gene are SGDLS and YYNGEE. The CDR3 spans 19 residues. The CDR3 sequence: CASSVTPGQAVGYNSPLHF. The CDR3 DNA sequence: TGTGCCAGCAGCGTCACCCCAGGACAGGCCGTGGGGTATAATTCACCCCTCCACTTT. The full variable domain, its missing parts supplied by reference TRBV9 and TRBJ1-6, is DSGVTQTPKHLITATGQRVTLRCSPRSGDLSVYWYQQSLDQGLQFLIQYYNGEERAKGNILERFSAQQFPDLHSELNLSSLELGDSALYFCASSVTPGQAVGYNSPLHFGNGTRLTVT.

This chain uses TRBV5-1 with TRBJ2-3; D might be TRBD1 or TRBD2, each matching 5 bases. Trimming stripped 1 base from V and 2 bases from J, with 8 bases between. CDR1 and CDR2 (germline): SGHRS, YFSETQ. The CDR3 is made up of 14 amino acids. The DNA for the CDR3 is TGCGCCAGCAGCTTGTGGGGACCCACAGATACGCAGTATTTT. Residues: CASSLWGPTDTQYF.

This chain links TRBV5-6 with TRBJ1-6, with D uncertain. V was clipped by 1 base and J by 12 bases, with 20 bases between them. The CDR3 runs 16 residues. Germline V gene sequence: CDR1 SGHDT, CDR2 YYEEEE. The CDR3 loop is CASSLWFPAADGPLHF. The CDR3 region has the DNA TGTGCCAGCAGCTTGTGGTTTCCAGCCGCGGACGGACCCCTCCACTTT.

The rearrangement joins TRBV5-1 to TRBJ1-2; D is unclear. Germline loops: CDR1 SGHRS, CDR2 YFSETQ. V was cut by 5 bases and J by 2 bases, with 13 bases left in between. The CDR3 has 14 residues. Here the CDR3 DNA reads TGCGCCAGCAGAGAGTCTACCACCAACTATGGCTACACCTTC. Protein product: CASRESTTNYGYTF.

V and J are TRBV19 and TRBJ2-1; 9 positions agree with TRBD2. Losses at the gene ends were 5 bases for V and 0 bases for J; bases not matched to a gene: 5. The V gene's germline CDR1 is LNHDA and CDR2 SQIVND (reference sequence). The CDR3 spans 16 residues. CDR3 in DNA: TGTGCCAGTAGTGTGTGGACTAGCGTCTCCTACAATGAGCAGTTCTTC. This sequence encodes CASSVWTSVSYNEQFF.

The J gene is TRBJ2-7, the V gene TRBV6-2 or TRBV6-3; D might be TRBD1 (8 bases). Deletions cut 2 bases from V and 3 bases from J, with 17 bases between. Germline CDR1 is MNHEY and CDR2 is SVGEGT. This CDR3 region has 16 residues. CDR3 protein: CASSYARTGRVYEQYV. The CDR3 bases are TGTGCCAGCAGTTACGCGAGGACAGGGAGGGTCTACGAGCAGTACGTC.

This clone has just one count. CDR3 nucleotides: TGCGCCAGCAGCTCCGGGACAGGGTATGAAAAACTGTTTTTT. Its translation is CASSSGTGYEKLFF. The genes are TRBV5-1 and TRBJ1-4; 9 bases are shared with TRBD1. V trimming: 3 bases; J trimming: 6 bases; junction bases outside the gene matches: 3. The CDR3 is made up of 14 amino acids. Per germline, CDR1 SGHRS and CDR2 YFSETQ.

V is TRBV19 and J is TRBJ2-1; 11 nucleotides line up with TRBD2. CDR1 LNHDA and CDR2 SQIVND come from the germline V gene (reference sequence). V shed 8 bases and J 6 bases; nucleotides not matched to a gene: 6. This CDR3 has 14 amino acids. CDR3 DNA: TGTGCCAGTTATAGCGGGAGGGCGACCAATGAGCAGTTCTTC. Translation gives CASYSGRATNEQFF. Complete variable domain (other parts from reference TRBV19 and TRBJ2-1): DGGITQSPKYLFRKEGQNVTLSCEQNLNHDAMYWYRQDPGQGLRLIYYSQIVNDFQKGDIAEGYSVSREKKESFPLTVTSAQKNPTAFYLCASYSGRATNEQFFGPGTRLTVL.

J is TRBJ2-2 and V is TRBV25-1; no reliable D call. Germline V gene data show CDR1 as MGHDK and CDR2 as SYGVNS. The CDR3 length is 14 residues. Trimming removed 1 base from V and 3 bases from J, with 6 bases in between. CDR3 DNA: TGTGCCAGCAGTGAATTAGGATACACCGGGGAGCTGTTTTTT. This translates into CASSELGYTGELFF.

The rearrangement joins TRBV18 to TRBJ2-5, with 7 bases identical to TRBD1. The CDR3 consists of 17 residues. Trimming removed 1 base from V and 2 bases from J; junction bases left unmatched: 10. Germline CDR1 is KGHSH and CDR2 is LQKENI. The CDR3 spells CASSPLWDRTLQETQYF. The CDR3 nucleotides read TGTGCCAGCTCACCACTATGGGACAGAACCTTACAAGAGACCCAGTACTTC.